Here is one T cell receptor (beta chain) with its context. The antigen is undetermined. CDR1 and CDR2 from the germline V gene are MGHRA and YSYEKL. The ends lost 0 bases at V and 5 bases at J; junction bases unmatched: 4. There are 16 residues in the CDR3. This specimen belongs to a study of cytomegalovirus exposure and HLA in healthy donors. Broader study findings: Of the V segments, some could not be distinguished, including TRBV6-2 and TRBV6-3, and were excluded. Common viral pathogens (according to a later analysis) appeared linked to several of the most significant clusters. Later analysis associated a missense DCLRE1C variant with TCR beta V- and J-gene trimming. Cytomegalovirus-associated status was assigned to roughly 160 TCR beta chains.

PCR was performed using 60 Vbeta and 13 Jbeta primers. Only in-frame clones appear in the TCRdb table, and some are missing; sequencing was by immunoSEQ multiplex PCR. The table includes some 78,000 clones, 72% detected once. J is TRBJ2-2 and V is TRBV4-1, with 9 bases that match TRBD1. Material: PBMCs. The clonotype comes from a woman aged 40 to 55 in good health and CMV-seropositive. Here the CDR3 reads CASSQEGTGWTGELFF. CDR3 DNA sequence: TGCGCCAGCAGCCAAGAGGGGACAGGGTGGACCGGGGAGCTGTTTTTT.